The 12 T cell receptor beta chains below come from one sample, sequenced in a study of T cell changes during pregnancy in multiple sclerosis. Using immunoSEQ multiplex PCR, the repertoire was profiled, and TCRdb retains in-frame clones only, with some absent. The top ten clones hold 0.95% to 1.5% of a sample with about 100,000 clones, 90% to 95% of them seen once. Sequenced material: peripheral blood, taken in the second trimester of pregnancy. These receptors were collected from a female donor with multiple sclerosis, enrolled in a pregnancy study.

The CDR3 sequence is CASSLVASGRNNEQFF. The CDR3, as DNA: TGTGCCAGCAGCTTGGTGGCTAGCGGGAGAAACAATGAGCAGTTCTTC. This sequence joins TRBV5-6 and TRBJ2-1; TRBD2 matches at 10 bases. CDR1 and CDR2 from the germline V gene are SGHDT and YYEEEE. The trim removed 0 bases at V and 5 bases at J, leaving 5 bases unmatched. CDR3 length: 16 residues.

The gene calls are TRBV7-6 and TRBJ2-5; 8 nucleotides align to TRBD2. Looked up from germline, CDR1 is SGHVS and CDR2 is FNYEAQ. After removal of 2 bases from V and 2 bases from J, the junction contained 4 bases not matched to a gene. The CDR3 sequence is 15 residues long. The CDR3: CASSLSGSLQETQYF. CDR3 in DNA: TGTGCCAGCAGCTTAAGCGGGAGTCTGCAAGAGACCCAGTACTTC.

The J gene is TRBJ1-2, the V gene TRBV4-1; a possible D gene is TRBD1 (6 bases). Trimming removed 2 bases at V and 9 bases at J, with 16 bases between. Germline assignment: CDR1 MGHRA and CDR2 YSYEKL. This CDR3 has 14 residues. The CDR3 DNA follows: TGCGCCAGCAGCCAAACCGCGAACAGGGATCGCTACACCTTC. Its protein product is CASSQTANRDRYTF.

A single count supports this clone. DNA for the CDR3: TGTGCCAGTAGTATAGCAGCTAACTATGGCTACACCTTC. This encodes CASSIAANYGYTF. The chain combines TRBV19 with TRBJ1-2; D ambiguous. Between the trimmed V and J ends, which lost 1 base and 0 bases, there was a span of 3 bases. Germline values: CDR1 LNHDA, CDR2 SQIVND (reference sequence). The CDR3 sequence is 13 residues long.

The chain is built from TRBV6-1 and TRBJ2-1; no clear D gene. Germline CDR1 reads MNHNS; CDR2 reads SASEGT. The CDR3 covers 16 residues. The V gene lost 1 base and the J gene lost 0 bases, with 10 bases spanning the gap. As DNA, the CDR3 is TGTGCCAGCAGTGAAGACATCATGCCCTCCTACAATGAGCAGTTCTTC. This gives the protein CASSEDIMPSYNEQFF.

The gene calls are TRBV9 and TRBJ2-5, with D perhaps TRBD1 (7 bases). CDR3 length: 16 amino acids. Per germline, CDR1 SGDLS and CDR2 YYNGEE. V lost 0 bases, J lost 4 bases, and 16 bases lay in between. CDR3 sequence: CASSVVGGGLGETQYF. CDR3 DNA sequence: TGTGCCAGCAGCGTAGTCGGAGGGGGCTTGGGAGAGACCCAGTACTTC.

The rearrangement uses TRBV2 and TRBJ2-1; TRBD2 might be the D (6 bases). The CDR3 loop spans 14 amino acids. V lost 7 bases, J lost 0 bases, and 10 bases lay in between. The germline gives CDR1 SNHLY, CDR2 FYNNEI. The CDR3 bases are TGTGCCAGCAATGGGGGACTCTCCTACAATGAGCAGTTCTTC. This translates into CASNGGLSYNEQFF.

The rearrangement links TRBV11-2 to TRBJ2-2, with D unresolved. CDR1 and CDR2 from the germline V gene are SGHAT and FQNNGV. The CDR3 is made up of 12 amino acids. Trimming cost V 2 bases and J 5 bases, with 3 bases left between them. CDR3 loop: CASSLQTGELFF. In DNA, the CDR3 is TGTGCCAGCAGCTTACAAACCGGGGAGCTGTTTTTT.

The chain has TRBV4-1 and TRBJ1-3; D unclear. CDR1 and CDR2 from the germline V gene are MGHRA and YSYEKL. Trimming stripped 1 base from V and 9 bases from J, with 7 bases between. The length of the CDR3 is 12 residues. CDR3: CASSQVSGTIYF. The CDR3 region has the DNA TGCGCCAGCAGCCAAGTGAGCGGCACCATATATTTT.

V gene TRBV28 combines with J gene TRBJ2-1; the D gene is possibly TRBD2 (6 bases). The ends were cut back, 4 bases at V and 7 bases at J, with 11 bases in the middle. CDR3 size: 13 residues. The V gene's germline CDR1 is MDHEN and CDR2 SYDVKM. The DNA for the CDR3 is TGTGCCAGCAGTTCTAATGCGGGGAATGAGCAGTTCTTC. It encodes CASSSNAGNEQFF.

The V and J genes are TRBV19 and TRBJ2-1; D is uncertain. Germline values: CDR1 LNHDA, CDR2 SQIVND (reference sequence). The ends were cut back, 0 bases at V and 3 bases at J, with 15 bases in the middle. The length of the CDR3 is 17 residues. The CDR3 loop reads CASSIDHWQNIYNEQFF. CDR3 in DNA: TGTGCCAGTAGTATAGATCATTGGCAGAACATCTACAATGAGCAGTTCTTC.

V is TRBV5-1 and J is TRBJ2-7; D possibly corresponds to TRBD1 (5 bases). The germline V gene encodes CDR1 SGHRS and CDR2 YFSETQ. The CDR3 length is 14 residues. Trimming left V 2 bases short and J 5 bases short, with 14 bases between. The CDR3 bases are TGCGCCAGCAGCTTACCAGGGCAAACGAACGAGCAGTACTTC. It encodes CASSLPGQTNEQYF. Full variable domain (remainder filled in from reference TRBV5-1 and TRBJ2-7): KAGVTQTPRYLIKTRGQQVTLSCSPISGHRSVSWYQQTPGQGLQFLFEYFSETQRNKGNFPGRFSGRQFSNSRSEMNVSTLELGDSALYLCASSLPGQTNEQYFGPGTRLTVT.